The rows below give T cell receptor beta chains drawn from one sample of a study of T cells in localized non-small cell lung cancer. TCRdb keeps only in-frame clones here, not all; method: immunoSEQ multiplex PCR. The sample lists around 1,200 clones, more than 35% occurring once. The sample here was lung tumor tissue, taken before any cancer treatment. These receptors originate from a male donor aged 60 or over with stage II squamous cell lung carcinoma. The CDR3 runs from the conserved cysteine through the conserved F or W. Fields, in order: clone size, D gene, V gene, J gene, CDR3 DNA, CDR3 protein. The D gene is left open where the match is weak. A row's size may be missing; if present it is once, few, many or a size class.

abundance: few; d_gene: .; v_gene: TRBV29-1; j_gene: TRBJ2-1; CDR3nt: TGCAGCGTTGACAGGGGCCACAATGAGCAGTTCTTC; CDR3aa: CSVDRGHNEQFF
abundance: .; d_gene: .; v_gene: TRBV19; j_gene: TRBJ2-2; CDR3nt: TGTGCCAGTAGTATGGCGGGGAACACCGGGGAGCTGTTTTTT; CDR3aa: CASSMAGNTGELFF
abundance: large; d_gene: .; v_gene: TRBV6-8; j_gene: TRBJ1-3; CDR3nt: TGTGCCAGCAGCTCAGGGCCGGGAAACACCATATATTTT; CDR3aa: CASSSGPGNTIYF
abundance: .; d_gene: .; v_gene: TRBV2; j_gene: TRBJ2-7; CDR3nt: TGTGCCAGCGACTCGAACTCCTACGAGCAGTACTTC; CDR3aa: CASDSNSYEQYF
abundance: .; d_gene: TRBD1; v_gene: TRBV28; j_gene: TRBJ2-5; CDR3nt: TGTGCCAGCAGTTTCTCGACAGGGGGTTCAGAGACCCAGTACTTC; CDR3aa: CASSFSTGGSETQYF
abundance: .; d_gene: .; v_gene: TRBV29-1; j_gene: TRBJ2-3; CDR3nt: TGCAGCGTTGGGAGGGGGCTCCCAGATACGCAGTATTTT; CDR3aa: CSVGRGLPDTQYF
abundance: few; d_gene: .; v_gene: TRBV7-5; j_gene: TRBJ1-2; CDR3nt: TGTGCCAGCAGCATCTCGGACAGGGCTTTTGGCTACACCTTC; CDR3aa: CASSISDRAFGYTF
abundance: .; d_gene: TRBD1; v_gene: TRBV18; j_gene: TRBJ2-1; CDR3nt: TGTGCCAGCTCACCGGGACAGACGTACAATGAGCAGTTCTTC; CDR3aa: CASSPGQTYNEQFF
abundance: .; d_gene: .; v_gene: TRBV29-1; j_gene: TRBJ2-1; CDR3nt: TGCAGCGTTGAAGAGGGGGTGGCTGAGCAGTTCTTC; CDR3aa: CSVEEGVAEQFF
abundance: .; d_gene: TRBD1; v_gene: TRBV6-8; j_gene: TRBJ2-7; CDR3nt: TGTGCCAGCAGCCGGGACAGGGGGACCTACGAGCAGTACTTC; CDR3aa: CASSRDRGTYEQYF
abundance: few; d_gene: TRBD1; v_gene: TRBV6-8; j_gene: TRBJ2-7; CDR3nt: TGTGCCAGCAGTCACAGGGGGGAGAGGAACGAGCAGTACTTC; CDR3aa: CASSHRGERNEQYF
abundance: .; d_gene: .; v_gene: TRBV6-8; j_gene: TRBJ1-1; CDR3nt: TGTGCCAGCAGTTACGGTCCAAAAGGGGCTTTCTTT; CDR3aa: CASSYGPKGAFF
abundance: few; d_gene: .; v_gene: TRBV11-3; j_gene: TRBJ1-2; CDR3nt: TGTGCCAGCAGCCCCTTGGGTGGGCTCTATGGCTACACCTTC; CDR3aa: CASSPLGGLYGYTF
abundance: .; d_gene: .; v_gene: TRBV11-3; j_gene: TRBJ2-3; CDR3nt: TGTGCCAGCAGCTTAACTGGTGGACCAGATACGCAGTATTTT; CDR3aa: CASSLTGGPDTQYF
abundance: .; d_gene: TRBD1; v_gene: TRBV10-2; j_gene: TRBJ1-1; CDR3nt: TGCGCCAGCAGTGAGCCGCAGGGGGGGAACACTGAAGCTTTCTTT; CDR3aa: CASSEPQGGNTEAFF
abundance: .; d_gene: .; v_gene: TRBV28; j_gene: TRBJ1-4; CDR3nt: TGTGCCAGCAGTTTAATCGGAGGGGACGAAAAACTGTTTTTT; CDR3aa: CASSLIGGDEKLFF